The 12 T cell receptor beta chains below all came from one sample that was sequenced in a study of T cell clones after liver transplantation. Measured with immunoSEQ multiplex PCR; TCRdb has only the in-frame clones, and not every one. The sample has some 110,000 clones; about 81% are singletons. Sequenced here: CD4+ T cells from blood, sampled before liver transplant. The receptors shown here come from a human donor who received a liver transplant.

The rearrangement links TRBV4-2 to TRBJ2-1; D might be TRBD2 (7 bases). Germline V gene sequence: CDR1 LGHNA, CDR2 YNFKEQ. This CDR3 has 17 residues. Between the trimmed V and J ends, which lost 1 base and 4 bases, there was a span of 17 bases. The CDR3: CASSQGGGRDAYNEQFF. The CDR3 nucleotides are TGTGCCAGCAGCCAAGGCGGGGGCAGGGATGCTTACAATGAGCAGTTCTTC.

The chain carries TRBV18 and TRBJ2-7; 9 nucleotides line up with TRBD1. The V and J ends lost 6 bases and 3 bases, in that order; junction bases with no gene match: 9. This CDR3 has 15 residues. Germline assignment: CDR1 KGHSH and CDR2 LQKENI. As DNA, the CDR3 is TGTGCCAGCTCTCCCCGGGACAGGGTGAGCTACGAGCAGTACTTC. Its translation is CASSPRDRVSYEQYF.

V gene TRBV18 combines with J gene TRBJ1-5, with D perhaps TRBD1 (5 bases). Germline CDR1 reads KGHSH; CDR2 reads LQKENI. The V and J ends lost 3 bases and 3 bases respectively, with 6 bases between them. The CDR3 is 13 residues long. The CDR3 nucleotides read TGTGCCAGCTCACCGGGGCCCAATCAGCCCCAGCATTTT. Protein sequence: CASSPGPNQPQHF.

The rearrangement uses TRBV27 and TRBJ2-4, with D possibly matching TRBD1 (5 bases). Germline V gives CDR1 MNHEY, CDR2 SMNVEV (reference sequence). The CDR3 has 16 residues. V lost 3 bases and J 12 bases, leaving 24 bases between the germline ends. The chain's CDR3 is CASSFSRDPRRAAQYF. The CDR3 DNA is TGTGCCAGCAGTTTTAGTAGGGATCCACGCAGGGCGGCTCAGTACTTC.

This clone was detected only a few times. The CDR3 DNA follows: TGTGCCAGCAGCGATCTAGACATTCAGTACTTC. It encodes CASSDLDIQYF. This chain connects TRBV5-4 to TRBJ2-4; D call uncertain. The V gene lost 4 bases and the J gene lost 8 bases, with 7 bases spanning the gap. The CDR3 sequence is 11 residues long. Germline V gives CDR1 SGHNT, CDR2 YYREEE (reference sequence).

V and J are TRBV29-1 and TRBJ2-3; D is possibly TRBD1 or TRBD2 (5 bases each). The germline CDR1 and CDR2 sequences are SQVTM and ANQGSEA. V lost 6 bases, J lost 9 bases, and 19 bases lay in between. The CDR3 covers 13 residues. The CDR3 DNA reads TGCAGCGTCGCTAGATTGGGCAGGGAGACGCAGTATTTT. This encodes CSVARLGRETQYF.

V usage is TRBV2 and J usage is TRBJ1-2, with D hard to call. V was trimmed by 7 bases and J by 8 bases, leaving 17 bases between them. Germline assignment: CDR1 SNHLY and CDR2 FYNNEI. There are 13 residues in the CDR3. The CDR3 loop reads CASTFRTLGGYTF. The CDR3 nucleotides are TGTGCCAGCACTTTTCGGACTTTAGGAGGCTACACCTTC.

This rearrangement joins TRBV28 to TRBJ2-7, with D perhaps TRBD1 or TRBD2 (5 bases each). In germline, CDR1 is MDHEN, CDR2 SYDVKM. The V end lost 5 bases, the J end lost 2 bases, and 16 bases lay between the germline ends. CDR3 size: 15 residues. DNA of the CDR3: TGTGCCAGCAGTCCCCCCCGGGACCGACCCTACGAGCAGTACTTC. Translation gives CASSPPRDRPYEQYF.

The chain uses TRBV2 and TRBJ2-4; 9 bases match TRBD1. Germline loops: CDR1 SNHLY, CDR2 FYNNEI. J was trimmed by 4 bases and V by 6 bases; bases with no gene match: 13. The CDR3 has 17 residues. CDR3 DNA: TGTGCCAGCAGCATATTCGGACAGGGGCGTAGAAAAAACATTCAGTACTTC. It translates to CASSIFGQGRRKNIQYF.

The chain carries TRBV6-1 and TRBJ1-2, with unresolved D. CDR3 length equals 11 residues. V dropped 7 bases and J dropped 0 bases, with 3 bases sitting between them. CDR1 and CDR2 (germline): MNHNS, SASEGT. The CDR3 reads CASTANYGYTF. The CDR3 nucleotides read TGTGCCAGCACGGCTAACTATGGCTACACCTTC.

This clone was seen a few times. The CDR3 loop is CAIKADSTDTQYF. CDR3 nucleotide sequence: TGTGCCATCAAGGCAGATAGCACAGATACGCAGTATTTT. V and J are TRBV10-3 and TRBJ2-3; D is unresolved. Looked up from germline, CDR1 is ENHRY and CDR2 is SYGVKD. The CDR3 sequence is 13 residues long. Trimming took off 7 bases at V and 0 bases at J, with 8 bases between the two ends.

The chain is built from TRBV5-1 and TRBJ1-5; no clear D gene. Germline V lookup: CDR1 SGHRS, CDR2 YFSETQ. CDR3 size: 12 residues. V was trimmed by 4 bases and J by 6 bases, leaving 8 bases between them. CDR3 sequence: CASSLAGQPQHF. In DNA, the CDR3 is TGCGCCAGCAGCCTAGCGGGTCAGCCCCAGCATTTT. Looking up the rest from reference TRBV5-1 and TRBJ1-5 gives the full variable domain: KAGVTQTPRYLIKTRGQQVTLSCSPISGHRSVSWYQQTPGQGLQFLFEYFSETQRNKGNFPGRFSGRQFSNSRSEMNVSTLELGDSALYLCASSLAGQPQHFGDGTRLSIL.